These 28 T cell receptor beta chains share one sample of origin, sequenced in a study of cytomegalovirus exposure and HLA in healthy donors. PCR employed 60 Vbeta and 13 Jbeta primers. Generated by immunoSEQ multiplex PCR, the TCRdb table keeps only in-frame clones and is missing some. Among about 73,000 clones listed, roughly 70% were seen once. The source material was PBMCs. The receptors here all came from a man aged 70-80 years in good health and CMV-seronegative.

As to this clone: One junction end disagrees with the germline gene, perhaps due to a read error. The chain joins TRBV7-7 to TRBJ1-3; D is ambiguous. Germline values: CDR1 SSHAT, CDR2 FNYEAQ (reference sequence). The CDR3 extends over 15 amino acids. The CDR3 DNA follows: TGTGCTAGCAGCCCTACCACAGACTCTGGAAACACCATATATTTT. Encoded protein: CASSPTTDSGNTIYF.

This clone was counted a few times. The chain couples TRBV19 to TRBJ2-5; 8 bases fit TRBD1. With V trimmed by 4 bases and J by 1 base, 5 bases remained unmatched. There are 15 residues in the CDR3. Germline values: CDR1 LNHDA, CDR2 SQIVND (reference sequence). The CDR3 loop is CASSRQGSIQETQYF. The DNA for the CDR3 is TGTGCCAGTAGTAGACAGGGGTCTATCCAAGAGACCCAGTACTTC.

The chain joins TRBV2 to TRBJ1-1, with TRBD1 identical over 9 bases. The trim removed 8 bases at V and 3 bases at J, leaving 4 bases unmatched. Germline V gene sequence: CDR1 SNHLY, CDR2 FYNNEI. There are 13 residues in the CDR3. The CDR3 DNA is TGTGCCAGCGGTGGGGACAGGGACACTGAAGCTTTCTTT. Translating it yields CASGGDRDTEAFF. The full variable domain, with the rest looked up from reference TRBV2 and TRBJ1-1, is EPEVTQTPSHQVTQMGQEVILRCVPISNHLYFYWYRQILGQKVEFLVSFYNNEISEKSEIFDDQFSVERPDGSNFTLKIRSTKLEDSAMYFCASGGDRDTEAFFGQGTRLTVV.

V and J are TRBV7-2 and TRBJ2-7; D is unresolved. Germline V gives CDR1 SGHTA, CDR2 FQGNSA. Trimming removed 3 bases at V and 4 bases at J, with 10 bases between. CDR3 length: 13 amino acids. CDR3 DNA sequence: TGTGCCAGCAGCTTTGAGGCGGAGTACGAGCAGTACTTC. Protein sequence: CASSFEAEYEQYF.

The count of this clone is one. This chain links TRBV9 with TRBJ2-1, with TRBD2 matching over 7 bases. This CDR3 has 16 amino acids. Per the germline V gene, CDR1 is SGDLS and CDR2 is YYNGEE. Trimming at V came to 3 bases and at J to 5 bases, leaving 11 bases not matched to a gene. The CDR3 region has the DNA TGTGCCAGCAGCGAGGGATCGCCTAGCGGAAACAATGAGCAGTTCTTC. Its protein product is CASSEGSPSGNNEQFF.

V usage is TRBV7-6 and J usage is TRBJ2-7, with 9 bases lining up with TRBD2. CDR1 is SGHVS, CDR2 FNYEAQ, per germline. The CDR3 spans 14 residues. The ends lost 5 bases at V and 6 bases at J; junction bases unmatched: 8. Written as DNA, the CDR3 is TGTGCCAGCAGCCCGCGGGAGGGCCTGTCCGAGCAGTACTTC. Translating it yields CASSPREGLSEQYF.

The rearrangement joins TRBV7-9 to TRBJ1-3; TRBD1 is a possible D gene (6 bases). The CDR3 consists of 16 residues. Trimming shortened V by 5 bases and J by 4 bases, and 18 bases separated the two germline ends. Germline-derived CDR1 and CDR2 are SEHNR and FQNEAQ (reference sequence). CDR3 DNA: TGTGCCAGCAGCCTACTCATGGGGGCATCGGGAAACACCATATATTTT. Protein product: CASSLLMGASGNTIYF.

Only a few counts were recorded for this clone. The V call is TRBV4-3, the J call TRBJ1-1, with 8 positions matching TRBD1. CDR3 length: 14 amino acids. Germline CDR1 LGHNA, CDR2 YSLEER. V shed 2 bases and J 6 bases; nucleotides not matched to a gene: 5. This CDR3 is CASSQRYRGAEAFF. The CDR3, as DNA: TGCGCCAGCAGCCAACGCTACAGGGGGGCTGAAGCTTTCTTT.

The rearrangement uses TRBV27 and TRBJ2-3, with TRBD2 identical over 8 bases. With 0 bases clipped from V and 0 bases from J, the junction kept 5 bases outside the gene matches. The CDR3 totals 17 residues. Germline assignment: CDR1 MNHEY and CDR2 SMNVEV (reference sequence). For the CDR3, the DNA is TGTGCCAGCAGTTTATCGGCTAGCGGGTGGAGCACAGATACGCAGTATTTT. Encoded protein: CASSLSASGWSTDTQYF.

The chain uses TRBV19 and TRBJ2-3; TRBD1 aligns across 9 bases. The CDR3 sequence is 16 residues long. After removal of 3 bases from V and 0 bases from J, the junction contained 4 bases not matched to a gene. Germline-derived CDR1 and CDR2 are LNHDA and SQIVND (reference sequence). The CDR3 DNA reads TGTGCCAGTAGTATCGGGACAGGGCTAAGCACAGATACGCAGTATTTT. Encoded protein: CASSIGTGLSTDTQYF.

The chain employs TRBV5-1 and TRBJ2-5; 8 nucleotides align to TRBD1. The V segment lost 0 bases and the J segment 4 bases; nucleotides outside the gene matches: 2. The CDR3 has 14 residues. Germline lookup yields CDR1 SGHRS and CDR2 YFSETQ. The CDR3 bases are TGCGCCAGCAGCTTGGGGACAGGGAGAGAGACCCAGTACTTC. Translated: CASSLGTGRETQYF.

This CDR3 is CASSLRSPGQGNYQPQHF. CDR3 nucleotides: TGTGCCAGCAGCTTACGGTCCCCGGGACAGGGGAATTATCAGCCCCAGCATTTT. This sequence joins TRBV7-2 and TRBJ1-5; 10 nucleotides align to TRBD1. The V segment lost 2 bases and the J segment 5 bases; nucleotides outside the gene matches: 12. There are 18 residues in the CDR3. Looked up from germline, CDR1 is SGHTA and CDR2 is FQGNSA.

The rearrangement links TRBV6-5 to TRBJ1-2; a weak D match, TRBD1 (5 bases). Trimming left V 0 bases short and J 3 bases short, with 8 bases between. CDR1 MNHEY and CDR2 SVGAGI come from the germline V gene. CDR3 size: 14 residues. The CDR3 DNA reads TGTGCCAGCAGTTACTCCGGGGGTGACTATGGCTACACCTTC. Translated, it gives CASSYSGGDYGYTF.

The chain carries TRBV7-2 and TRBJ1-4; tentative D call: TRBD1 (6 bases). Per the germline V gene, CDR1 is SGHTA and CDR2 is FQGNSA. Deletions cut 6 bases from V and 8 bases from J, with 19 bases between. The CDR3 runs to 15 residues. Here the CDR3 DNA reads TGTGCCAGCAGGCCGACGGGGGGCGGTTCGGAAAAACTGTTTTTT. As protein: CASRPTGGGSEKLFF. The whole variable domain, filled in from reference TRBV7-2 and TRBJ1-4, reads GAGVSQSPSNKVTEKGKDVELRCDPISGHTALYWYRQSLGQGLEFLIYFQGNSAPDKSGLPSDRFSAERTGGSVSTLTIQRTQQEDSAVYLCASRPTGGGSEKLFFGSGTQLSVL.

V is TRBV11-2 and J is TRBJ2-1; possibly TRBD1 for D (6 bases). The CDR3 loop spans 19 amino acids. Per germline, CDR1 SGHAT and CDR2 FQNNGV. Trimming stripped 0 bases from V and 5 bases from J, with 23 bases between. The DNA for the CDR3 is TGTGCCAGCAGCTTAGATTATAGAATGCGAGGGGACAAGGACAATGAGCAGTTCTTC. It translates to CASSLDYRMRGDKDNEQFF.

The rearrangement links TRBV15 to TRBJ2-1, with TRBD2 matching 14 bases. The length of the CDR3 is 17 residues. CDR1 and CDR2 from the germline V gene are LNHNV and YYDKDF (reference sequence). V shed 2 bases, J shed 7 bases, and the junction held 7 bases outside the gene matches. CDR3 protein: CATSRPSGTSGSNEQFF. The CDR3 DNA reads as TGTGCCACCAGCAGACCCTCCGGGACTAGCGGGAGTAATGAGCAGTTCTTC.

The genes are TRBV19 and TRBJ2-5, with 10 nucleotides matching TRBD2. Looked up from germline, CDR1 is LNHDA and CDR2 is SQIVND (reference sequence). The CDR3 extends over 14 amino acids. Trimming at V came to 10 bases and at J to 1 base, leaving 6 bases not matched to a gene. The CDR3 nucleotides are TGTGCCACAGGACTAGCGGACCGCCAAGAGACCCAGTACTTC. Translation gives CATGLADRQETQYF.

This clone has only one observation. The gene calls are TRBV7-2 and TRBJ2-7; 12 bases agree with TRBD1. The CDR3 consists of 15 residues. Germline V CDR1 and CDR2: SGHTA, FQGNSA. V lost 5 bases to trimming and J lost 6 bases; unmatched junction nucleotides: 8. CDR3 region: CASSRDRGPFSEQYF. The CDR3 region has the DNA TGTGCCAGCAGCCGGGACAGGGGGCCATTTAGCGAGCAGTACTTC.

The chain combines TRBV5-8 with TRBJ2-1; 8 bases align to TRBD1. CDR1 and CDR2 from the germline V gene are SGHTS and YDEGEE. V gave up 5 bases and J gave up 4 bases; unmatched junction bases: 5. This CDR3 spans 14 amino acids. CDR3 DNA sequence: TGTGCCAGCAGGCAAGGGACAGGATACAATGAGCAGTTCTTC. Its translation: CASRQGTGYNEQFF. Drawing the rest from reference TRBV5-8 and TRBJ2-1, the complete variable domain is EAGVTQSPTHLIKTRGQQATLRCSPISGHTSVYWYQQALGLGLQFLLWYDEGEERNRGNFPPRFSGRQFPNYSSELNVNALELEDSALYLCASRQGTGYNEQFFGPGTRLTVL.

This clone was recorded a few times. This chain connects TRBV5-8 to TRBJ2-7, with unresolved D. Deletions cut 5 bases from V and 1 base from J, with 4 bases between. The CDR3 spans 11 residues. From germline, CDR1 is SGHTS and CDR2 YDEGEE. CDR3 nucleotide sequence: TGTGCCAGCAGTCGTTCCTACGAGCAGTACTTC. Its translation: CASSRSYEQYF.

The CDR3 coding sequence is TGTGCCAGCAGTTACGCCAAGTTAGCGGGGGACAATGAGCAGTTCTTC. It yields the protein CASSYAKLAGDNEQFF. This chain joins TRBV6-5 and TRBJ2-1, with TRBD2 matching over 9 bases. The CDR3 has 16 residues. Germline lookup yields CDR1 MNHEY and CDR2 SVGAGI. After removal of 2 bases from V and 5 bases from J, the junction contained 7 bases not matched to a gene.

The chain uses TRBV19 and TRBJ1-1; TRBD1 agrees at 9 bases. Germline lookup yields CDR1 LNHDA and CDR2 SQIVND (reference sequence). After removal of 6 bases from V and 2 bases from J, the junction contained 13 bases not matched to a gene. This CDR3 has 17 residues. The CDR3 protein is CASRPVARGQGNTEAFF. The CDR3, as DNA: TGTGCCAGTAGACCCGTGGCCCGGGGACAGGGAAACACTGAAGCTTTCTTT.

The chain employs TRBV6-4 and TRBJ2-7; maybe TRBD1 (6 bases). Looked up from germline, CDR1 is MRHNA and CDR2 is SNTAGT. Trimming removed 5 bases at V and 2 bases at J, with 13 bases between. The CDR3 covers 14 residues. CDR3 residues: CASSSGTQTYEQYF. In DNA form, the CDR3 reads TGTGCCAGCAGTTCCGGGACACAGACCTACGAGCAGTACTTC.

The chain employs TRBV6-5 and TRBJ2-3, with a tentative D call TRBD2 (6 bases). Germline values: CDR1 MNHEY, CDR2 SVGAGI. The CDR3 has 15 amino acids. V was clipped by 5 bases and J by 0 bases, with 12 bases between them. The CDR3 DNA reads TGTGCCAGCAGTAGGGGCGGACTAAGCACAGATACGCAGTATTTT. It codes for CASSRGGLSTDTQYF.

This chain's CDR3 is CASSPEGGQLTDTQYF. DNA for the CDR3: TGTGCCAGCAGCCCCGAGGGGGGACAGCTGACAGATACGCAGTATTTT. The rearrangement uses TRBV5-4 and TRBJ2-3; perhaps TRBD1 as D (7 bases). This CDR3 spans 16 amino acids. Trimming took off 4 bases at V and 3 bases at J, with 18 bases between the two ends. Germline CDR1 and CDR2: SGHNT and YYREEE (reference sequence).

The chain is built from TRBV7-9 and TRBJ2-4; tentatively, D is TRBD2 (5 bases). Germline V gene data show CDR1 as SEHNR and CDR2 as FQNEAQ (reference sequence). The CDR3 covers 16 residues. Trimming pared 1 base from V and 6 bases from J, leaving 16 bases between. The CDR3 region has the DNA TGTGCCAGCAGCTTAGTTCTGGGAGTAGTGAGAAACATTCAGTACTTC. Translation gives CASSLVLGVVRNIQYF.

This clone has just a few counts. The chain recombines TRBV6-5 with TRBJ2-1, with D perhaps TRBD1 (6 bases). Germline assignment: CDR1 MNHEY and CDR2 SVGAGI. The CDR3 is made up of 12 amino acids. V lost 6 bases and J 7 bases, leaving 10 bases between the germline ends. The CDR3 nucleotides read TGTGCCAGCAGGCGGACAGAGAATGAGCAGTTCTTC. Amino acid sequence: CASRRTENEQFF.

The rearrangement links TRBV7-9 to TRBJ1-1; TRBD1 matches at 7 bases. Germline V CDR1 and CDR2: SEHNR, FQNEAQ (reference sequence). The V segment lost 5 bases and the J segment 3 bases; nucleotides outside the gene matches: 6. The CDR3 is 14 amino acids. CDR3 coding DNA: TGTGCCAGCAGCACTACGGGACAGCACACTGAAGCTTTCTTT. This codes for CASSTTGQHTEAFF.